In its sample, the clone carrying this TCR beta chain was seen a few times. Its target is not known. A second about 6 to 11 cycle PCR used barcoded and J-beta primers. Tagging of each cDNA molecule was performed by a template-switch adaptor with 12 random nucleotides. TCRdb passed the 5' RACE reads through MiXCR, listing each CDR3 protein once. Among under 2 million distinct CDR3 sequences, 34% were seen once, and the ten largest hold approximately 11%. The source of the sample is a study of blood T cells in healthy people across ages. Study-level results: PBMCs went unsorted, and a conclusive naive versus antigen-experienced comparison was therefore prevented. Nothing was known about donor CMV status, and this possibly confounded expanded clonotype changes.

Germline lookup yields CDR1 PRHDT and CDR2 FYEKMQ (reference sequence). The germline V and J ends were trimmed by 1 base and 7 bases, with 10 bases remaining between them. The CDR3 sequence is 13 residues long. The individuals who served as donors were healthy Caucasians living in Russia, aged about 6 to 90. The sample taken for sequencing was blood. The chain joins TRBV13 to TRBJ1-1; D uncertain. This clonotype was sampled from a woman between 25 and 40 years old in good health. CDR3 residues: CASSLEFRNEAFF. The CDR3 DNA sequence: TGTGCCAGCAGCTTAGAGTTCCGAAATGAAGCTTTCTTT.